The T cell receptor beta chain described here comes from a study of shared clonotypes between healthy human individuals (dated by TCRdb to 2020 to 2022). Study-level background: The cohort included a few men and a couple of women between 18 and 49 years of age. The study deeply sequenced blood TCR repertoires of about 5 healthy adults to estimate repertoire size and the extent of clonotype sharing between individuals. Different laboratories and diverse techniques were used to prepare libraries and sequence TCR repertoires, to increase sequencing depth and limit assay-specific biases. Each donor's leukapheresis produced roughly between roughly 0.85 and 10 billion PBMCs.

General study outcomes and caveats: Sampling was restricted to blood, and TCR repertoires in tissues likely differ from the TCR repertoires found in blood. Because the study included only a small number of donors, the genetic and exposure-history diversity represented was limited. Pairwise subsampling indicated that sequencing depth was expected to affect the degree of clonotype sharing among donors.

The donors were healthy, HIV-negative adults with no recently reported acute infections or vaccinations. Every donor was a Caucasian adult living in Nashville, Tennessee, USA. For unsorted samples, 84 million or so PBMCs were counted, and genomic DNA was extracted using the QIAamp DNA Blood Mini kit. After blood collection by leukapheresis, PBMCs were isolated using Ficoll-Histopaque density gradient centrifugation and then cryopreserved in the vapor phase of liquid nitrogen. According to the germline V gene (reference sequence), CDR1 reads SEHNR and CDR2 reads FQNEAQ. Relative to germline, V is 6 bases shorter and J is 10 bases shorter, with 13 bases between their ends. The CDR3, from cysteine to phenylalanine, totals 12 residues. The DNA shown is the 36-base CDR3, in frame from base 1. This clone was seen a few times. Its antigen is not yet known. Per-nucleotide qualities are absent, and no much larger clonotype sits a single base away.

TCR CDR3 regions were amplified from genomic DNA by multiplex PCR using the deep immunoSEQ assay. Extracted genomic DNA from each cell subset was distributed evenly across all wells of several immunoSEQ 96-well plates, and each plate was treated as a replicate. For unsorted PBMC, each replicate PCR was loaded with roughly 330 ng genomic DNA, equivalent to about 30,000 T cell genomes. Ten immunoSEQ deep assay plates were used to sequence the unsorted PBMC genomic DNA. Purified libraries were measured with a Qubit 3.0 fluorometer, size-checked on a Bioanalyzer 2100, and measured again with the KAPA Library Quantification kit. Each immunoSEQ 96-well plate was sequenced on its own single-read 150-cycle Illumina NextSeq 550 flow cell. From the authors' description of their analysis: Because only junctional sequences without quality scores were contained in the immunoSEQ output, filtering matching that applied to full-length reads could not be performed. Sequences were annotated with PyIR, a Python wrapper for IgBLAST v1.9, and V/J genes and CDR3 were assigned using IMGT germline references. Reads with weak V/J assignments (E-value above 1e-6), missing CDR3, stop codons, out-of-frame junctions, or ambiguous translated residues were removed. V3J clonotypes were defined by identical inferred V gene, J gene, and CDR3 amino acid sequence. To compute the percentage overlap between repertoires, the number of shared unique clonotypes was divided by the size of the smaller repertoire. Three approaches were used to assess repertoire richness: RTK rarefaction, the Chao1 estimator, and Recon v2.1 estimates of unobserved clonotypes. TCRdb's version of the immuneACCESS table is confined to in-frame rearrangements and falls short of the full clone set. An unresolved V gene accounts for under half of the shortfall where checked; the remainder is of unknown origin. The V and J calls and the clone size are those of that table, but D and trimming were determined from the DNA. This sample gives around 500,000 clones in total; 76% of them show up just once. The ten largest account for roughly 13% of the sample.

In this chain, TRBV7-9 is recombined with TRBJ2-1; a weak D assignment points to TRBD2 (5 bases agree). This clonotype was obtained from a woman in her 40s in good health. Some clones in this sample may be carry-over from other donors' samples. Sequencing was done on a sample of PBMCs. The DNA sequence is TGTGCCAGCAGTTTACATAGCGCGGAGCAGTTCTTC. Translation gives CASSLHSAEQFF.